The rows below give T cell receptor beta chains drawn from one sample of a study of cytomegalovirus exposure and HLA in healthy donors. The data were produced by immunoSEQ multiplex PCR, yet TCRdb's version contains in-frame clones alone and is incomplete. This sample yields approximately 200,000 clones, of which over 65% are seen a single time; 1.3% belongs to the top ten. Sequencing was done on a sample of PBMCs. Receptors were obtained from a human donor in good health. Both conserved end residues are part of each CDR3. D genes are given only for firm matches. Clone size is shown for a subset of rows, as once, few, many or a class of expanded clone.

D | size | J | V | DNA | CDR3
- | - | TRBJ1-5 | TRBV19 | TGTGCCAGTAGTATAGTTGGGACAATTAAGGGGCCCCAGCATTTT | CASSIVGTIKGPQHF
TRBD2 | - | TRBJ2-7 | TRBV6-9 | TGTGCCAGCAGTTATCTAGCGGGAGATAGAACGTATGAGCAGTACTTC | CASSYLAGDRTYEQYF
- | - | TRBJ2-1 | TRBV2 | TGTGCCAGCAGTGAAATCGGGCCGGGGAATGAGCAGTTCTTC | CASSEIGPGNEQFF
- | - | TRBJ1-2 | TRBV4-3 | TGCGCCAGCAGCCAAGAGGGGAGGGATAGTTATGGCTACACCTTC | CASSQEGRDSYGYTF
TRBD1 | - | TRBJ1-2 | TRBV27 | TGTGCCAGCCCTGGACAGGGACGGAACTATGGCTACACCTTC | CASPGQGRNYGYTF
TRBD1 | - | TRBJ2-7 | TRBV2 | TGTGCCAGCAGAAGGGACAGCTCCTACGAGCAGTACTTC | CASRRDSSYEQYF
TRBD1 | - | TRBJ1-1 | TRBV10-3 | TGTGCCATCAGATCTGGACAGGGTGAAGCTTTCTTT | CAIRSGQGEAFF
TRBD2 | - | TRBJ2-3 | TRBV2 | TGTGCCAGCAGTACCGACAGGGGACTACCGGGACTAGCGGGAGGACACTCTAGCACAGATACGCAGTATTTT | CASSTDRGLPGLAGGHSSTDTQYF
TRBD2 | - | TRBJ2-3 | TRBV7-2 | TGTTCTACCGCCGGGACTAGCTTTTTCTCAGATACGCAGTATTTT | CSTAGTSFFSDTQYF
- | - | TRBJ1-1 | TRBV7-9 | TGTGCCAGCAGCTTTAGCTACCCGAACACTGAAGCTTTCTTT | CASSFSYPNTEAFF
- | - | TRBJ2-1 | TRBV5-1 | TGCGCCACTCGAGCCTTCCAGGGCAATGAGCAGTTCTTC | CATRAFQGNEQFF
- | - | TRBJ1-2 | TRBV7-2 | TGTGCCAGCAGCTCACTACAGGGCTGGGATGGCTACACCTTC | CASSSLQGWDGYTF
- | once | TRBJ2-5 | TRBV7-3 | TGTGCCAGCAGCTTCACGGGACAAGAGACCCAGTACTTC | CASSFTGQETQYF
TRBD1 | - | TRBJ2-1 | TRBV28 | TGTGCCAGCAGTCCTCTTAGTTCGAACAGGGGGACGGACAATGAGCAGTTCTTC | CASSPLSSNRGTDNEQFF
TRBD1 | - | TRBJ2-7 | TRBV2 | TGTGCCAGCAGTGATGGGACAGGAGCCTACGAGCAGTACTTC | CASSDGTGAYEQYF
- | - | TRBJ1-5 | TRBV19 | TGTGCCAGTAGGACACAGGGAATCAATCAGCCCCAGCATTTT | CASRTQGINQPQHF